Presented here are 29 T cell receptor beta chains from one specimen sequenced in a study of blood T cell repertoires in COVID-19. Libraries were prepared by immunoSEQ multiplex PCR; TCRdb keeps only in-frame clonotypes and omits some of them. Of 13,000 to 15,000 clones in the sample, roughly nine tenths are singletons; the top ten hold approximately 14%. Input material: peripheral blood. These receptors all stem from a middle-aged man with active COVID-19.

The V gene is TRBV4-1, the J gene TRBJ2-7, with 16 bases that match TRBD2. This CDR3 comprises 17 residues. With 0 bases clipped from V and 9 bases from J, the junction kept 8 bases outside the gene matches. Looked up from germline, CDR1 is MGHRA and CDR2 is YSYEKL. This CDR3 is CASSQDRGTSGRAGQYF. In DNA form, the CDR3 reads TGCGCCAGCAGCCAAGATAGAGGGACTAGCGGGAGGGCCGGGCAGTACTTC.

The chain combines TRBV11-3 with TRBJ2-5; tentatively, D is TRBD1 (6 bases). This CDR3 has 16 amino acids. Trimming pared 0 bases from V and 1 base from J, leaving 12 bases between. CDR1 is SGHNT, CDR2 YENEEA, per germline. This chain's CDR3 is CASSLDLTGFQETQYF. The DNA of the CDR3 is TGTGCCAGCAGCTTAGACCTCACAGGGTTCCAAGAGACCCAGTACTTC.

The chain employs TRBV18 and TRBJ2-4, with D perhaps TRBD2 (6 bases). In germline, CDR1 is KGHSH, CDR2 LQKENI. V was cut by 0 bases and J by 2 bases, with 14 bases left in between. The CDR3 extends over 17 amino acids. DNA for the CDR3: TGTGCCAGCTCACCACCGTCGCGGGAATCGACCAAAAACATTCAGTACTTC. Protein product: CASSPPSRESTKNIQYF.

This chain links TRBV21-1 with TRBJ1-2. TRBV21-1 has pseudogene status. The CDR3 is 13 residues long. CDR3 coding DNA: TGTGCCAGCAGCACCCCCCCCTATGATGGCTACACCTTC. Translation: CASSTPPYDGYTF.

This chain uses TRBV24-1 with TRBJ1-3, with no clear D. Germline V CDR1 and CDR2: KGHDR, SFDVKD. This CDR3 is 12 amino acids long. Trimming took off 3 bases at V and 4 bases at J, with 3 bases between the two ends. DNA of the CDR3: TGTGCCACCAGTGATGCGGGAAACACCATATATTTT. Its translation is CATSDAGNTIYF.

CDR3 residues: CASSSSENRVNGDTQYF. The DNA of the CDR3 is TGTGCCAGCAGCAGTAGCGAGAACAGGGTTAATGGGGATACGCAGTATTTT. The chain employs TRBV28 and TRBJ2-3, with a tentative D call TRBD1 (6 bases). V lost 6 bases to trimming and J lost 6 bases, with 25 bases between them. The CDR3 runs to 17 residues. Germline loops: CDR1 MDHEN, CDR2 SYDVKM.

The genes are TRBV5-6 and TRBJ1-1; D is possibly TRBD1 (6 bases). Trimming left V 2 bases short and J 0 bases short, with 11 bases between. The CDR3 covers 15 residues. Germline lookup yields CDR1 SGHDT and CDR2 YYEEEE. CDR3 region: CASSFRGTVNTEAFF. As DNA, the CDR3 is TGTGCCAGCAGCTTTAGGGGGACGGTGAACACTGAAGCTTTCTTT.

In DNA form, the CDR3 reads TGTGCCAGCAGTCAGGGACAGTTGAACACTGAAGCTTTCTTT. Amino acids: CASSQGQLNTEAFF. The rearrangement uses TRBV7-2 and TRBJ1-1; 7 nucleotides align to TRBD1. V lost 6 bases, J lost 0 bases, and 4 bases stayed unmatched. CDR3 size: 14 residues. Germline values: CDR1 SGHTA, CDR2 FQGNSA.

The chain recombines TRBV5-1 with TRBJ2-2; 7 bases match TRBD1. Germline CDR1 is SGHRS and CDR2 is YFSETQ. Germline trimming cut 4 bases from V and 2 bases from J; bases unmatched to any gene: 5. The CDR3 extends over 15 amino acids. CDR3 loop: CASSQTGFNTGELFF. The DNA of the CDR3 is TGCGCCAGCAGCCAGACAGGGTTCAACACCGGGGAGCTGTTTTTT.

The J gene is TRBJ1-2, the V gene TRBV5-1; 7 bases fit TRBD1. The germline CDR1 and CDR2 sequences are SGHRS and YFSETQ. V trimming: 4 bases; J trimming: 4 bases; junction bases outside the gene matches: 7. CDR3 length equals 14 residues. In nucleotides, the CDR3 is TGCGCCAGCAGCCACCGCCAGGGGGGCTATGGCTACACCTTC. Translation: CASSHRQGGYGYTF. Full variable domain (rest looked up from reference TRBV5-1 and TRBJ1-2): KAGVTQTPRYLIKTRGQQVTLSCSPISGHRSVSWYQQTPGQGLQFLFEYFSETQRNKGNFPGRFSGRQFSNSRSEMNVSTLELGDSALYLCASSHRQGGYGYTFGSGTRLTVV.

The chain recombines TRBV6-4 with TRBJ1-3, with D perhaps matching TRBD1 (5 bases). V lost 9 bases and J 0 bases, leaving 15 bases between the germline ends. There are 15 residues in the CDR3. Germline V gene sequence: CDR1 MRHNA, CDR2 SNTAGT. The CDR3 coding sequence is TGTGCCAGGGTGGGGCCGCGAAGCTCTGGAAACACCATATATTTT. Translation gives CARVGPRSSGNTIYF.

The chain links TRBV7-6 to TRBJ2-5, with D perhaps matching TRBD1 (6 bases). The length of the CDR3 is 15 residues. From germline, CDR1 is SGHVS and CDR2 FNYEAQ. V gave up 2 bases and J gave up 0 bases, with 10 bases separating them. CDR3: CASSLIGQNQETQYF. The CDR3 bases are TGTGCCAGCAGCTTAATAGGACAGAACCAAGAGACCCAGTACTTC.

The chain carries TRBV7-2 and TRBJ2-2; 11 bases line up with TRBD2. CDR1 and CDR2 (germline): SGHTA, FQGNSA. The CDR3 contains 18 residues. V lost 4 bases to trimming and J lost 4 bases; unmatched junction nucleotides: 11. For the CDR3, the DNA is TGTGCCAGCAGCTCTTCGACCTATAGCGGGAGGGCCACCGGGGAGCTGTTTTTT. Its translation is CASSSSTYSGRATGELFF.

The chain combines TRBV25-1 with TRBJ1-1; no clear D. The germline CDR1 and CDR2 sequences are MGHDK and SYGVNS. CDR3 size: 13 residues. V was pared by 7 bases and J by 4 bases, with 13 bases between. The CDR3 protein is CASTTDGVTEAFF. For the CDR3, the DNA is TGTGCCAGCACCACAGATGGCGTCACTGAAGCTTTCTTT.

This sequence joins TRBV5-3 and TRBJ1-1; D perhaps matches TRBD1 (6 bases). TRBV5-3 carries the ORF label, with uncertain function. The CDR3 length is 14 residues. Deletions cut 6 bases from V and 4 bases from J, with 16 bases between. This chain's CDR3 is CARTLGAGVTEAFF. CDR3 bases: TGTGCCAGAACCCTGGGGGCGGGGGTCACTGAAGCTTTCTTT.

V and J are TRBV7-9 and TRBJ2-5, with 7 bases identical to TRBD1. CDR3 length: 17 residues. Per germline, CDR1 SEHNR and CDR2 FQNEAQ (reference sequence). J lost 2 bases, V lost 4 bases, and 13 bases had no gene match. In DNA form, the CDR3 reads TGTGCCAGCAGCTCAGGCCGCCTCGACAGGGTACAAGAGACCCAGTACTTC. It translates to CASSSGRLDRVQETQYF.

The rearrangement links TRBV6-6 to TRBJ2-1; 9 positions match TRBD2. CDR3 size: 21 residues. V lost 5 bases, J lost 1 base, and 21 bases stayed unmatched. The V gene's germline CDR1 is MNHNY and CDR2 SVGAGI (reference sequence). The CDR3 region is CASSLPRGSGGGITSYNEQFF. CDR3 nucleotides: TGTGCCAGCAGTCTCCCTCGGGGTAGCGGGGGAGGCATCACTTCCTACAATGAGCAGTTCTTC.

DNA for the CDR3: TGTGCCAGCAGCTTATGGGGACAGCACCTTTATAGCAATCAGCCCCAGCATTTT. Its protein is CASSLWGQHLYSNQPQHF. The rearrangement joins TRBV5-6 to TRBJ1-5; 7 bases agree with TRBD1. This CDR3 spans 18 amino acids. V shed 2 bases and J 0 bases; nucleotides not matched to a gene: 11. CDR1 is SGHDT and CDR2 is YYEEEE in the germline V gene.

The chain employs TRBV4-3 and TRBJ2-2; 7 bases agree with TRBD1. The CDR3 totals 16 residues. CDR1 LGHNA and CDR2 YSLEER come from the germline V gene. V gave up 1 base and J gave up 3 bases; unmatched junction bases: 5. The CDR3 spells CASSQAGGWDTGELFF. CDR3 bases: TGCGCCAGCAGCCAAGCAGGGGGATGGGACACCGGGGAGCTGTTTTTT.

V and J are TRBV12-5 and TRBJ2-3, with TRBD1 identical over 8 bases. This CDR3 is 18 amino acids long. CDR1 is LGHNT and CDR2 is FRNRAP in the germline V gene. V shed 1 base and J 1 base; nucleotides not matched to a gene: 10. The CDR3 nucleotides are TGTGCTAGTGGTTTGGCCGTCAGGACAGGGATTCGCACAGATACGCAGTATTTT. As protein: CASGLAVRTGIRTDTQYF.

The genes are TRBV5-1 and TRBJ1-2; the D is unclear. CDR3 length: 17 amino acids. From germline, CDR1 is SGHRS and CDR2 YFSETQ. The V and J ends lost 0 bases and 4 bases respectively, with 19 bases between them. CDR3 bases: TGCGCCAGCAGCTTGGCTTCGGCTGGAGGCGCCGGCTATGGCTACACCTTC. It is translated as CASSLASAGGAGYGYTF.

CDR3 protein: CASSLVPAAGAFPQYF. The CDR3 DNA follows: TGTGCCAGCAGTTTGGTCCCGGCGGCGGGGGCGTTTCCGCAGTATTTT. V is TRBV27 and J is TRBJ2-3, with D tentatively TRBD2 (7 bases). The CDR3 sequence is 16 residues long. V was clipped by 3 bases and J by 10 bases, with 23 bases between them. CDR1 is MNHEY and CDR2 is SMNVEV in the germline V gene (reference sequence).

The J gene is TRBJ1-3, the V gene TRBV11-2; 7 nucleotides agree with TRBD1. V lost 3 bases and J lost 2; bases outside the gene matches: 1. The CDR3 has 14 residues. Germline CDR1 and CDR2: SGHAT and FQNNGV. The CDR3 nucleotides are TGTGCCAGCAGCTTCCAGGGGGCTGGAAACACCATATATTTT. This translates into CASSFQGAGNTIYF.

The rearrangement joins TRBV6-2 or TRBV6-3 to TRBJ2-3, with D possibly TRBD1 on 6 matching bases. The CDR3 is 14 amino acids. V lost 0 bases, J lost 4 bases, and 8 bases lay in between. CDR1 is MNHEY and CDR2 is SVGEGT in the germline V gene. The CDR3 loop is CASSYSWTADTQYF. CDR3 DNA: TGTGCCAGCAGTTACTCGTGGACAGCAGATACGCAGTATTTT.

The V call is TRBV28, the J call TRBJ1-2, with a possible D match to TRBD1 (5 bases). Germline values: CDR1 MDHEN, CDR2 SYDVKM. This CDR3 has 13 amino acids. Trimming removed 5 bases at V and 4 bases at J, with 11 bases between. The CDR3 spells CASSTGGSYGYTF. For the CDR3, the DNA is TGTGCCAGCAGTACCGGGGGGAGCTATGGCTACACCTTC.

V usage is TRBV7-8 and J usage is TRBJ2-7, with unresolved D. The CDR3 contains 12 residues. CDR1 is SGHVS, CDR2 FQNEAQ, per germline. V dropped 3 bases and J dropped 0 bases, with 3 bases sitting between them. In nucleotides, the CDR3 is TGTGCCAGCAGCTTCAGCTCCTACGAGCAGTACTTC. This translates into CASSFSSYEQYF. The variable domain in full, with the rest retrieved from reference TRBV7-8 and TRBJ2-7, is GAGVSQSPRYKVAKRGQDVALRCDPISGHVSLFWYQQALGQGPEFLTYFQNEAQLDKSGLPSDRFFAERPEGSVSTLKIQRTQQEDSAVYLCASSFSSYEQYFGPGTRLTVT.

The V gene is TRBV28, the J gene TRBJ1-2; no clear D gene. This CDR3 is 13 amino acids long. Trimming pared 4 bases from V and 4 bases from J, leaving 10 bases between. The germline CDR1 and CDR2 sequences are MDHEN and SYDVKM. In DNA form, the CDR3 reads TGTGCCAGCAGTTACAAAACCATCTATGGCTACACCTTC. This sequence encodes CASSYKTIYGYTF.

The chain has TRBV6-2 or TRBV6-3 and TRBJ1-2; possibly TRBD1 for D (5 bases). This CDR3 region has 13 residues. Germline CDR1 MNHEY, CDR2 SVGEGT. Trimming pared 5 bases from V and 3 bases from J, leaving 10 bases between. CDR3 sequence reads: CASSIRGDYGYTF. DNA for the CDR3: TGTGCCAGCAGTATACGGGGGGACTATGGCTACACCTTC.

CDR3 in DNA: TGTGCCAGCAGCCACGCAGGGGGCAATGAGCAGTTCTTC. Protein sequence: CASSHAGGNEQFF. The chain recombines TRBV7-3 with TRBJ2-1; 7 bases fit TRBD1. The CDR3 loop spans 13 amino acids. The V gene end was trimmed by 5 bases and the J gene end by 6 bases; junction bases not matched to a gene: 4. The germline V gene has CDR1 SGHTA and CDR2 FQGTGA. The full variable domain, completed using reference TRBV7-3 and TRBJ2-1, is GAGVSQTPSNKVTEKGKYVELRCDPISGHTALYWYRQSLGQGPEFLIYFQGTGAADDSGLPNDRFFAVRPEGSVSTLKIQRTERGDSAVYLCASSHAGGNEQFFGPGTRLTVL.